Below, 21 T cell receptor beta chains from the same sample are listed, as sequenced in a study of OX40 agonist ivuxolimab in advanced cancers. Produced via immunoSEQ multiplex PCR; TCRdb's table is partial and in-frame only. This sample has about 16,000 clones, with 84% found just once. Source: CD4+ or CD8+ T cells sorted from blood, taken in a trial of the OX40 agonist ivuxolimab. Receptors were obtained from an adult with an advanced solid tumor such as melanoma, head and neck, liver or kidney cancer.

The rearrangement joins TRBV7-9 to TRBJ2-7; TRBD1 aligns across 10 bases. The junction had 6 bases not matched to a gene; V was cut back by 8 bases and J by 5 bases. The CDR3 contains 13 residues. Per germline, CDR1 SEHNR and CDR2 FQNEAQ (reference sequence). Here the CDR3 DNA reads TGTGCCAGCGCTACCGGGACAGGGGACGAGCAGTACTTC. It translates to CASATGTGDEQYF.

V gene TRBV27 combines with J gene TRBJ1-2; TRBD1 matches 7 bases. This CDR3 region has 15 residues. Losses at the gene ends were 4 bases for V and 4 bases for J; bases not matched to a gene: 9. Germline V CDR1 and CDR2: MNHEY, SMNVEV (reference sequence). The CDR3 loop is CASSSLTGLSYGYTF. The CDR3 region has the DNA TGTGCCAGCAGTTCTCTGACAGGGCTTTCCTATGGCTACACCTTC.

The chain uses TRBV7-8 and TRBJ2-7, with 8 nucleotides matching TRBD1. Unmatched junction bases numbered 4, after V lost 4 bases and J lost 2 bases. The CDR3 has 14 residues. Germline V gives CDR1 SGHVS, CDR2 FQNEAQ. CDR3 DNA: TGTGCCAGCAGCTCAGGGACAGGAGCCTACGAGCAGTACTTC. Translated, it gives CASSSGTGAYEQYF.

The rearrangement uses TRBV4-3 and TRBJ1-1; tentative D call: TRBD1 (5 bases). Per germline, CDR1 LGHNA and CDR2 YSLEER. The CDR3 runs 13 residues. The V end was cut by 3 bases, the J end by 1 base, with 6 bases between. The CDR3 region is CASSHGQNTEAFF. The DNA for the CDR3 is TGCGCCAGCAGCCACGGACAGAACACTGAAGCTTTCTTT.

This clone has a handful of counts. The chain has TRBV5-6 and TRBJ2-7, with 7 bases identical to TRBD2. Germline V gene data show CDR1 as SGHDT and CDR2 as YYEEEE. CDR3 length equals 15 residues. J gave up 5 bases and V 4 bases, and 12 bases lay outside the gene matches. This CDR3 reads CASSLGGGSRHEQYF. CDR3 DNA: TGTGCCAGCAGCCTGGGGGGAGGGAGTAGACACGAGCAGTACTTC.

This chain uses TRBV2 with TRBJ1-1; a possible D gene is TRBD1 (6 bases). The germline gives CDR1 SNHLY, CDR2 FYNNEI. Trimming took 6 bases from V and 1 from J, leaving 18 bases between them. The CDR3 totals 16 residues. Here the CDR3 reads CASSPGQGSKNTEAFF. CDR3 coding DNA: TGTGCCAGCAGCCCGGGCCAGGGGTCGAAGAACACTGAAGCTTTCTTT.

Only a few counts were recorded for this clone. This rearrangement joins TRBV6-5 to TRBJ2-5; D call uncertain. Germline CDR1 is MNHEY and CDR2 is SVGAGI. This CDR3 has 13 amino acids. The V gene lost 8 bases and the J gene lost 6 bases, with 16 bases spanning the gap. CDR3 bases: TGTGCCAGCTCCCTAGGGTCTTCGCAGACCCAGTACTTC. It yields the protein CASSLGSSQTQYF.

The chain is built from TRBV5-6 and TRBJ1-2; the D gene is possibly TRBD1 (5 bases). Per the germline V gene, CDR1 is SGHDT and CDR2 is YYEEEE. The CDR3 is made up of 15 amino acids. V lost 0 bases to trimming and J lost 0 bases, with 9 bases between them. The CDR3 sequence is CASSLEGSPNYGYTF. CDR3 nucleotides: TGTGCCAGCAGCTTGGAGGGGTCCCCTAACTATGGCTACACCTTC.

The chain recombines TRBV5-1 with TRBJ2-2; 14 bases are shared with TRBD2. The CDR3 runs 18 residues. V gave up 4 bases and J gave up 4 bases; unmatched junction bases: 9. From germline, CDR1 is SGHRS and CDR2 YFSETQ. The CDR3 is CASSEPTSGRAFTGELFF. CDR3 sequence (DNA): TGCGCCAGCAGCGAGCCGACTAGCGGGAGGGCCTTCACCGGGGAGCTGTTTTTT.

CDR3 sequence (DNA): TGTGCCAGCAGCTTAGAGGCCACCTTCTACGAGCAGTACTTC. Translated: CASSLEATFYEQYF. The chain recombines TRBV7-9 with TRBJ2-7; D is undetermined. CDR1 is SEHNR, CDR2 FQNEAQ, per germline (reference sequence). V lost 1 base and J lost 3, with 10 bases in between. The CDR3 consists of 14 residues.

This clone has more than one count but fewer than ten. This chain connects TRBV15 to TRBJ2-1, with D perhaps TRBD2 (5 bases). Germline assignment: CDR1 LNHNV and CDR2 YYDKDF (reference sequence). Trimming pared 5 bases from V and 4 bases from J, leaving 15 bases between. The CDR3 covers 15 residues. CDR3 sequence (DNA): TGTGCCACCAGCCCCGGTGCGGGCCGTTACAATGAGCAGTTCTTC. It yields the protein CATSPGAGRYNEQFF.

This clone appeared a few times. The V gene is TRBV4-3, the J gene TRBJ1-2; 8 bases agree with TRBD1. CDR1 and CDR2 from the germline V gene are LGHNA and YSLEER. The junction had 8 bases not matched to a gene; V was cut back by 4 bases and J by 4 bases. The CDR3 is made up of 15 amino acids. The CDR3 bases are TGCGCCAGCAGCCGGCATGACAGGGGTGCCTATGGCTACACCTTC. It is translated as CASSRHDRGAYGYTF.

J is TRBJ2-3 and V is TRBV19, with D perhaps matching TRBD1 (5 bases). V lost 1 base to trimming and J lost 6 bases, with 14 bases between them. This CDR3 is built from 15 residues. Per the germline V gene, CDR1 is LNHDA and CDR2 is SQIVND (reference sequence). CDR3 bases: TGTGCCAGTAGTATAGTTTCGCAGGGTGTCGATACGCAGTATTTT. Residues: CASSIVSQGVDTQYF. Full variable domain (missing parts from reference TRBV19 and TRBJ2-3): DGGITQSPKYLFRKEGQNVTLSCEQNLNHDAMYWYRQDPGQGLRLIYYSQIVNDFQKGDIAEGYSVSREKKESFPLTVTSAQKNPTAFYLCASSIVSQGVDTQYFGPGTRLTVL.

CDR3 sequence: CASRRTTGGFNSPLHF. DNA for the CDR3: TGTGCCAGCAGACGTACGACAGGGGGCTTTAATTCACCCCTCCACTTT. The chain recombines TRBV7-2 with TRBJ1-6; 10 nucleotides agree with TRBD1. With V trimmed by 6 bases and J by 6 bases, 8 bases remained unmatched. Germline V gene lookup returns CDR1 SGHTA and CDR2 FQGNSA. The CDR3 has 16 amino acids. Drawing the rest from reference TRBV7-2 and TRBJ1-6, the complete variable domain is GAGVSQSPSNKVTEKGKDVELRCDPISGHTALYWYRQSLGQGLEFLIYFQGNSAPDKSGLPSDRFSAERTGGSVSTLTIQRTQQEDSAVYLCASRRTTGGFNSPLHFGNGTRLTVT.

The chain couples TRBV20-1 to TRBJ2-3; D call uncertain. CDR1 is DFQATT and CDR2 is SNEGSKA in the germline V gene (reference sequence). V was trimmed by 6 bases and J by 6 bases, leaving 10 bases between them. The CDR3 runs to 11 residues. The CDR3 spells CSAQDPDTQYF. The CDR3 DNA reads TGCAGTGCCCAGGACCCCGATACGCAGTATTTT.

This chain links TRBV14 with TRBJ2-1, with D maybe TRBD2 (6 bases). Germline CDR1 and CDR2: SGHDN and FVKESK. There are 17 residues in the CDR3. Trimming took off 1 base at V and 5 bases at J, with 18 bases between the two ends. CDR3 sequence reads: CASSQARGYPGDNEQFF. The CDR3 region has the DNA TGTGCCAGCAGCCAAGCCCGGGGATACCCGGGGGACAATGAGCAGTTCTTC.

This clone was seen only once. V and J are TRBV30 and TRBJ2-1, with 9 bases that match TRBD2. This CDR3 contains 17 residues. Trimming removed 0 bases from V and 4 bases from J; junction bases left unmatched: 10. Germline values: CDR1 GTSNPN, CDR2 SVGIG (reference sequence). The CDR3 spells CAWSVQIGREGYNEQFF. The DNA for the CDR3 is TGTGCCTGGAGTGTACAGATAGGGCGGGAGGGTTACAATGAGCAGTTCTTC.

This rearrangement joins TRBV29-1 to TRBJ2-3; D remains ambiguous. V lost 5 bases and J lost 1, with 19 bases in between. The CDR3 extends over 16 amino acids. Germline CDR1 is SQVTM and CDR2 is ANQGSEA. CDR3 amino acids: CSVSPPLGAGTDTQYF. CDR3 DNA sequence: TGCAGCGTTTCACCCCCCCTGGGCGCCGGCACAGATACGCAGTATTTT.

The V call is TRBV7-9, the J call TRBJ1-4; D is possibly TRBD1 (5 bases). V was clipped by 5 bases and J by 13 bases, with 17 bases between them. Germline CDR1 SEHNR, CDR2 FQNEAQ (reference sequence). This CDR3 contains 13 residues. The CDR3: CASSLSPQGRLFF. The CDR3, as DNA: TGTGCCAGCAGCCTCTCCCCTCAGGGAAGACTGTTTTTT.

CDR3 coding DNA: TGTGCCAGCAGTTCTTCTGCGGGACGAACAGATACGCAGTATTTT. This codes for CASSSSAGRTDTQYF. The chain has TRBV5-4 and TRBJ2-3; D might be TRBD2 (6 bases). Germline V gene lookup returns CDR1 SGHNT and CDR2 YYREEE (reference sequence). V was trimmed by 5 bases and J by 3 bases, leaving 16 bases between them. The CDR3 is 15 residues long.

This chain connects TRBV11-2 to TRBJ1-5; TRBD1 aligns across 8 bases. With V trimmed by 5 bases and J by 4 bases, 7 bases remained unmatched. The CDR3 runs to 15 residues. Germline loops: CDR1 SGHAT, CDR2 FQNNGV. The chain's CDR3 is CASSPDREGNQPQHF. The CDR3 coding sequence is TGTGCCAGCAGCCCGGACAGGGAGGGAAATCAGCCCCAGCATTTT. The complete variable domain, with remaining parts taken from reference TRBV11-2 and TRBJ1-5, reads EAGVAQSPRYKIIEKRQSVAFWCNPISGHATLYWYQQILGQGPKLLIQFQNNGVVDDSQLPKDRFSAERLKGVDSTLKIQPAKLEDSAVYLCASSPDREGNQPQHFGDGTRLSIL.